The clone carrying this T cell receptor (beta chain) was counted many times. It was RNA transcripts that yielded the amplified TCR beta CDR3 regions. The HTBI set primed first-round TCR CDR3 RT-PCR. Each CDR3 protein is one row after TCRdb ran MiXCR on the multiplex PCR reads. The table has 490,000 or so distinct CDR3 sequences, around 16% seen once; the top ten hold 29%. Trimming cost V 3 bases and J 8 bases, with 18 bases left between them. Per germline, CDR1 SGHTS and CDR2 YDEGEE. This CDR3 has 15 amino acids. The data stem from a study of T cells in Graves' hyperthyroidism and ophthalmopathy. A patient was excluded if there was uncontrolled infection, other autoimmune disease, pregnancy or lactation. Fresh peripheral blood, 7.5 to 10 ml, was the source of the PBMCs.

The TCR comes from a woman in her 30s with Graves' ophthalmopathy. The sequencing input was blood. The chain links TRBV5-8 to TRBJ2-1, with D possibly TRBD1 on 6 matching bases. The CDR3 DNA follows: TGTGCCAGCAGCTCCCCTCCACAGGGCTATGATGAGCAGTTCTTC. Its protein is CASSSPPQGYDEQFF.